Listed below are T cell receptor beta chains from one sample, sequenced in a study of Ad26.COV2.S vaccination and SARS-CoV-2 variants. The data were produced by immunoSEQ multiplex PCR, yet TCRdb's version contains in-frame clones alone and is incomplete. The table lists about 680,000 clones, around 89% of them singletons. This sample comprised peripheral blood, obtained in a trial of Ad26.COV2.S vaccine versus placebo. The receptors come from a person aged 18-60 years who received the Ad26.COV2.S COVID-19 vaccine or a placebo. The CDR3 runs from the conserved cysteine through the conserved F or W. The D gene is left open where the match is weak. Some rows mark clone size as missing; the rest say once, few, many or name a class of expanded clone.

cdr3_aa | cdr3_nt | v_call | clone_size | j_call | d_call | cdr3_length
CASSPTTGVDTEAFF | TGCGCCAGCAGCCCTACGACAGGGGTGGACACTGAAGCTTTCTTT | TRBV5-1 | . | TRBJ1-1 | TRBD1 | 15
CASSSTGEPPYGYTF | TGTGCCAGCAGCTCGACAGGGGAACCGCCATATGGCTACACCTTC | TRBV7-2 | . | TRBJ1-2 | TRBD1 | 15
CASSQSGTGTDTQYF | TGCGCCAGCAGCCAGTCCGGGACGGGCACAGATACGCAGTATTTT | TRBV5-1 | . | TRBJ2-3 | . | 15
CASSRWVAGKETQYF | TGTGCCAGCAGCCGCTGGGTAGCGGGAAAAGAGACCCAGTACTTC | TRBV6-5 | . | TRBJ2-5 | TRBD2 | 15
CASSPDVRGVGSGANVLTF | TGTGCCAGCTCACCGGACGTGCGGGGTGTTGGTTCTGGGGCCAACGTCCTGACTTTC | TRBV18 | . | TRBJ2-6 | . | 19
CDFRDRAAPDSNQPQHF | TGTGATTTCCGGGACAGGGCCGCTCCGGATAGCAATCAGCCCCAGCATTTT | TRBV21-1 | . | TRBJ1-5 | . | 17
CASSLRQHGYTF | TGTGCCAGCAGTTTAAGACAACATGGCTACACCTTC | TRBV12-3/TRBV12-4 | once | TRBJ1-2 | . | 12
CASRSGAWNSPLHF | TGTGCCAGCAGATCAGGGGCTTGGAACTCACCCCTCCACTTT | TRBV2 | . | TRBJ1-6 | . | 14
CASSPRTANEAFF | TGTGCCAGCAGCCCCCGGACAGCTAATGAAGCTTTCTTT | TRBV7-8 | . | TRBJ1-1 | . | 13
CASSLQGGNNYGYTF | TGTGCCAGCAGTTTACAGGGCGGTAATAACTATGGCTACACCTTC | TRBV6-5 | . | TRBJ1-2 | . | 15
CASSTATGNTGELFF | TGCGCCAGCAGCACCGCGACAGGGAACACCGGGGAGCTGTTTTTT | TRBV5-1 | . | TRBJ2-2 | . | 15
CAWSVGDYNEQFF | TGTGCCTGGAGTGTCGGGGATTACAATGAGCAGTTCTTC | TRBV30 | many | TRBJ2-1 | . | 13
CASSDDRGSAKNIQYF | TGTGCCAGCAGTGACGACAGGGGGTCAGCCAAAAACATTCAGTACTTC | TRBV25-1 | . | TRBJ2-4 | TRBD1 | 16
CSVMGSGNQPQHF | TGCAGCGTTATGGGGTCGGGCAATCAGCCCCAGCATTTT | TRBV29-1 | . | TRBJ1-5 | . | 13
CASSSLADLEQYF | TGTGCCAGCAGCTCATTAGCGGACCTTGAGCAGTACTTC | TRBV7-6 | . | TRBJ2-7 | . | 13